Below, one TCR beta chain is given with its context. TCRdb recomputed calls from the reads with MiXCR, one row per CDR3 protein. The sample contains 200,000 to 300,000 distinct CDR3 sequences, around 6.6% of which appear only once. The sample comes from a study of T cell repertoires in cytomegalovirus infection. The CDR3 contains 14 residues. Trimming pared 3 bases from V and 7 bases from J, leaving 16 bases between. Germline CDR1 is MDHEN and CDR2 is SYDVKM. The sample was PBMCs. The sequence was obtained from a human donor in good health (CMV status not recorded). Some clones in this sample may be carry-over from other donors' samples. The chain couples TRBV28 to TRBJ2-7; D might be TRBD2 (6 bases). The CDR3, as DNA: TGTGCCAGCAGTTTCGGGGGACCCCCCCGGGAGCAGTACTTC. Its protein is CASSFGGPPREQYF.